Described below is a single T cell receptor beta chain sequence and its context. The antigen is unknown. This sample is part of a study of shared clonotypes between healthy human individuals. Findings and limits, study-wide: Clonotypes not shared had lower generation probabilities than those common to all four donors.

CD8 cells classed as naive were CD45RO-negative and positively selected for CCR7, excluding terminally differentiated effector memory CD45RA+ cells. Germline trimming cut 6 bases from V and 3 bases from J; bases unmatched to any gene: 8. The CDR3 runs to 15 residues. The germline V gene has CDR1 MDHEN and CDR2 SYDVKM. Assay used: immunoSEQ multiplex PCR; TCRdb lists only in-frame clones, some missing. The sample has about 1.9 million clones, 93% seen once. Input material: naive CD8+ T cells from PBMCs. The V and J genes are TRBV28 and TRBJ1-1; 9 bases map to TRBD1. This receptor was identified in a man between 18 and 35 years old in good health. Some clones in this sample may be carry-over from other donors' samples. The CDR3 protein is CASRSRDRVYTEAFF. Here the CDR3 DNA reads TGTGCCAGCAGGAGCCGGGACAGGGTGTACACTGAAGCTTTCTTT. The full variable domain, in which reference TRBV28 and TRBJ1-1 provide the parts outside the CDR3, is DVKVTQSSRYLVKRTGEKVFLECVQDMDHENMFWYRQDPGLGLRLIYFSYDVKMKEKGDIPEGYSVSREKKERFSLILESASTNQTSMYLCASRSRDRVYTEAFFGQGTRLTVV.